In its sample, the clone carrying this T cell receptor beta chain was seen a few times. Antigen specificity is unknown. CDR3 size: 12 residues. The germline CDR1 and CDR2 sequences are MNHEY and SMNVEV (reference sequence). Then a second PCR, running roughly 7 to 11 cycles, was carried out with a sample-barcoded 5' primer and a J-beta primer mix. Using its own MiXCR run on the 5' RACE reads, TCRdb lists one record per CDR3 protein. Among around 750,000 distinct CDR3 sequences listed, 40% to 65% were seen once. This sample was included in a study of blood T cells in healthy people across ages. Findings and caveats of the study: A roughly linear fall in TCR beta diversity per million T cells was seen with increasing age.

This TCR derives from an older man in good health. The rearrangement links TRBV27 to TRBJ2-2, with D possibly being TRBD2 (6 bases). The sample comprised blood. The CDR3 DNA reads as TGTGCTAGCGGCCGGGACACCGGGGAGCTGTTTTTT. Residues: CASGRDTGELFF.